Presented here are 25 T cell receptor beta chains from one specimen sequenced in a study of T cell repertoires in cytomegalovirus infection. TCRdb passed the reads through MiXCR, listing each CDR3 protein once. The data contain fewer than 55,000 distinct CDR3 sequences, about 20% of them singletons. Their antigen targets remain unknown. Source: CD8+ T cells from cultured PBMCs, taken from culture after CMV antigen stimulation. The source of these receptors is a human donor in good health (CMV status not recorded). Some clones in this sample may be carry-over from other donors' samples.

This chain uses TRBV15 with TRBJ2-7; TRBD1 agrees at 8 bases. The CDR3 length is 14 residues. Germline loops: CDR1 LNHNV, CDR2 YYDKDF (reference sequence). Trimming at V came to 0 bases and at J to 3 bases, leaving 1 base not matched to a gene. The CDR3 DNA sequence: TGTGCCACCAGCAGAGACAGGGGGCTCTACGAGCAGTACTTC. Its protein is CATSRDRGLYEQYF.

This chain joins TRBV27 and TRBJ2-7, with D possibly matching TRBD1 (6 bases). The V end lost 2 bases, the J end lost 4 bases, and 15 bases lay between the germline ends. CDR3 length: 15 amino acids. Per the germline V gene, CDR1 is MNHEY and CDR2 is SMNVEV (reference sequence). CDR3 nucleotide sequence: TGTGCCAGCAGTTTAGAGGGGGTAGGATTATACGAGCAGTACTTC. It is translated as CASSLEGVGLYEQYF.

The chain recombines TRBV4-1 with TRBJ2-7; D is unresolved. Germline CDR1 and CDR2: MGHRA and YSYEKL. The CDR3 loop spans 14 amino acids. Trimming took 0 bases from V and 7 from J, leaving 13 bases between them. The CDR3 is CASSQEGAVSEQYF. The CDR3 DNA reads as TGCGCCAGCAGCCAAGAGGGTGCAGTTTCGGAGCAGTACTTC.

This clonotype was detected a few times. The gene calls are TRBV7-9 and TRBJ2-3, with D unresolved. The CDR3 contains 14 residues. CDR1 is SEHNR and CDR2 is FQNEAQ in the germline V gene (reference sequence). V was cut by 5 bases and J by 2 bases, with 11 bases left in between. CDR3 region: CASSPPQFTDTQYF. CDR3 nucleotide sequence: TGTGCCAGCAGCCCGCCCCAATTCACAGATACGCAGTATTTT. The full variable domain, its missing parts supplied by reference TRBV7-9 and TRBJ2-3, is DTGVSQNPRHKITKRGQNVTFRCDPISEHNRLYWYRQTLGQGPEFLTYFQNEAQLEKSRLLSDRFSAERPKGSFSTLEIQRTEQGDSAMYLCASSPPQFTDTQYFGPGTRLTVL.

The V and J genes are TRBV14 and TRBJ2-1; D not certain. V shed 2 bases and J shed 0 bases, with 8 bases lying between them. CDR3 size: 15 residues. Germline V lookup: CDR1 SGHDN, CDR2 FVKESK. CDR3 loop: CASSQFVSSYNEQFF. The CDR3, as DNA: TGTGCCAGCAGCCAATTCGTCAGCTCCTACAATGAGCAGTTCTTC.

Points on this clonotype: One end of the junction fails to match germline, which may point to a read error. The genes are TRBV6-5 and TRBJ1-1; D perhaps matches TRBD1 (6 bases). Per germline, CDR1 MNHEY and CDR2 SVGAGI. The CDR3 totals 17 residues. The chain's CDR3 is CDSCYRRSGVLNTEAFF. The CDR3 nucleotides read TGTGACAGCTGTTACCGACGATCAGGGGTGCTGAACACTGAAGCTTTCTTT.

This chain connects TRBV19 to TRBJ2-7; 10 bases line up with TRBD1. The CDR3 extends over 15 amino acids. The ends lost 5 bases at V and 2 bases at J; junction bases unmatched: 6. CDR1 is LNHDA, CDR2 SQIVND, per germline (reference sequence). The DNA of the CDR3 is TGTGCCAGTAGTCCCCATGGGACAGGGGCCTACGAGCAGTACTTC. It specifies CASSPHGTGAYEQYF.

V gene TRBV4-1 combines with J gene TRBJ1-1; D possibly corresponds to TRBD1 (6 bases). There are 15 residues in the CDR3. Trimming shortened V by 4 bases and J by 1 base, and 13 bases separated the two germline ends. In germline, CDR1 is MGHRA, CDR2 YSYEKL. CDR3 bases: TGCGCCAGCAGCCGGTCCAGGGGCGAGAACACTGAAGCTTTCTTT. As protein: CASSRSRGENTEAFF.

The V gene is TRBV28, the J gene TRBJ1-5; D might be TRBD1 (6 bases). The CDR3 sequence is 17 residues long. Germline loops: CDR1 MDHEN, CDR2 SYDVKM. V was cut by 3 bases and J by 0 bases, with 15 bases left in between. The CDR3 nucleotides read TGTGCCAGCAGTTTTGCAGGGGATGGACATAGCAATCAGCCCCAGCATTTT. Protein product: CASSFAGDGHSNQPQHF.

The chain links TRBV6-5 to TRBJ1-2; D might be TRBD1 (5 bases). This CDR3 spans 16 amino acids. The V and J ends lost 2 bases and 4 bases respectively, with 17 bases between them. In germline, CDR1 is MNHEY, CDR2 SVGAGI. The CDR3 reads CASSYPRGGVPYGYTF. The CDR3 DNA reads TGTGCCAGCAGTTACCCAAGGGGAGGGGTCCCCTATGGCTACACCTTC.

This clonotype showed up just a few times. This chain joins TRBV7-6 and TRBJ1-6, with TRBD1 matching 8 bases. This CDR3 spans 14 amino acids. Germline-derived CDR1 and CDR2 are SGHVS and FNYEAQ. V lost 6 bases, J lost 9 bases, and 7 bases stayed unmatched. CDR3: CASSPGQGASPLHF. The CDR3 nucleotides read TGTGCCAGCAGTCCAGGACAGGGAGCTTCACCCCTCCACTTT.

This clonotype was counted between two and nine times. The V gene is TRBV28, the J gene TRBJ1-4, with 7 bases matching TRBD1. V dropped 5 bases and J dropped 5; count of bases not matched to a gene: 11. Germline CDR1 MDHEN, CDR2 SYDVKM. The CDR3 sequence is 16 residues long. The CDR3 reads CASSVTGPLTNEKLFF. CDR3 nucleotides: TGTGCCAGCAGTGTGACAGGGCCCCTAACCAATGAAAAACTGTTTTTT. The variable domain in full, completed from reference TRBV28 and TRBJ1-4, reads DVKVTQSSRYLVKRTGEKVFLECVQDMDHENMFWYRQDPGLGLRLIYFSYDVKMKEKGDIPEGYSVSREKKERFSLILESASTNQTSMYLCASSVTGPLTNEKLFFGSGTQLSVL.

The chain is built from TRBV11-1 and TRBJ2-3, with a weak D call TRBD1 (6 bases). CDR3 length: 16 residues. Trimming pared 7 bases from V and 7 bases from J, leaving 24 bases between. CDR1 and CDR2 (germline): SGHAT, FQDESV (reference sequence). The CDR3 nucleotides read TGTGCCAGCACCGAAAGCTCTGGACAGACGTCATATACGCAGTATTTT. This translates into CASTESSGQTSYTQYF.

The V and J genes are TRBV6-6 and TRBJ1-6; D perhaps matches TRBD1 (6 bases). The V and J ends lost 2 bases and 7 bases respectively, with 12 bases between them. Germline CDR1 MNHNY, CDR2 SVGAGI (reference sequence). The CDR3 covers 15 residues. The CDR3 spells CASSYRDTGNSPLHF. The CDR3 coding sequence is TGTGCCAGCAGTTACCGGGACACAGGGAATTCACCCCTCCACTTT.

CDR3 in amino acids: CASSLWGPNTEAFF. The DNA for the CDR3 is TGTGCCAGCAGCTTGTGGGGACCGAACACTGAAGCTTTCTTT. The chain employs TRBV7-2 and TRBJ1-1, with TRBD1 as a possible D gene (5 bases). V was cut by 3 bases and J by 1 base, with 9 bases left in between. Germline CDR1 reads SGHTA; CDR2 reads FQGNSA. The CDR3 runs 14 residues.

V usage is TRBV12-3 or TRBV12-4 and J usage is TRBJ2-7; perhaps D is TRBD1 or TRBD2 (5 bases each). CDR3 length: 18 residues. The V gene lost 5 bases and the J gene lost 2 bases, with 25 bases spanning the gap. CDR3 amino acids: CASSTLSIGRDRAYEQYF. CDR3 DNA sequence: TGTGCCAGCAGTACTCTCTCGATCGGCCGGGACCGGGCCTACGAGCAGTACTTC.

This clonotype was picked up a small number of times. This sequence joins TRBV4-3 and TRBJ2-6; D ambiguous. Trimming pared 0 bases from V and 0 bases from J, leaving 3 bases between. The CDR3 runs to 15 residues. Germline V gene lookup returns CDR1 LGHNA and CDR2 YSLEER. CDR3 nucleotide sequence: TGCGCCAGCAGCCAAGACAGCTCTGGGGCCAACGTCCTGACTTTC. Amino acid sequence: CASSQDSSGANVLTF.

The rearrangement links TRBV7-2 to TRBJ2-3; TRBD2 matches at 9 bases. J gave up 6 bases and V 0 bases, and 10 bases lay outside the gene matches. Germline V CDR1 and CDR2: SGHTA, FQGNSA. The CDR3 covers 17 residues. CDR3 in amino acids: CASSLALAGGPSDTQYF. The DNA for the CDR3 is TGTGCCAGCAGCTTAGCGCTGGCGGGGGGGCCTTCGGATACGCAGTATTTT.

This clonotype has a handful of counts. The rearrangement uses TRBV10-3 and TRBJ1-6; a weak D match, TRBD1 (5 bases). Deletions cut 0 bases from V and 5 bases from J, with 14 bases between. The CDR3 spans 17 residues. Looked up from germline, CDR1 is ENHRY and CDR2 is SYGVKD. The CDR3 nucleotides read TGTGCCATCAGTGAGTCGCCGGGGGGTGGGAATAATTCACCCCTCCACTTT. This codes for CAISESPGGGNNSPLHF.

This clonotype occurred a few times. V and J are TRBV27 and TRBJ2-1; D call uncertain. Germline assignment: CDR1 MNHEY and CDR2 SMNVEV (reference sequence). The CDR3 consists of 15 residues. The V end was cut by 6 bases, the J end by 6 bases, with 18 bases between. The CDR3 DNA reads as TGTGCCAGCAGCCCCCCGGGCCTTATACGCAATGAGCAGTTCTTC. This gives the protein CASSPPGLIRNEQFF.

There are a few counts of this clonotype. The chain couples TRBV12-3 or TRBV12-4 to TRBJ1-5; possibly TRBD1 for D (5 bases). The CDR3 spans 15 residues. V was pared by 6 bases and J by 7 bases, with 19 bases between. CDR3 protein: CASRGEQATCQPQHF. The DNA of the CDR3 is TGTGCCAGCAGGGGGGAACAGGCAACGTGCCAGCCCCAGCATTTT.

The V and J genes are TRBV11-2 and TRBJ1-2; D remains ambiguous. CDR3 length equals 15 residues. Germline V gene sequence: CDR1 SGHAT, CDR2 FQNNGV. Trimming removed 2 bases at V and 0 bases at J, with 10 bases between. The CDR3 bases are TGTGCCAGCAGCTTATGGGCAGACCCTAACTATGGCTACACCTTC. It translates to CASSLWADPNYGYTF. The full variable domain, with the rest looked up from reference TRBV11-2 and TRBJ1-2, is EAGVAQSPRYKIIEKRQSVAFWCNPISGHATLYWYQQILGQGPKLLIQFQNNGVVDDSQLPKDRFSAERLKGVDSTLKIQPAKLEDSAVYLCASSLWADPNYGYTFGSGTRLTVV.

This clonotype appeared once. The chain links TRBV27 to TRBJ2-7; 8 positions match TRBD2. Germline V gene lookup returns CDR1 MNHEY and CDR2 SMNVEV (reference sequence). V was clipped by 4 bases and J by 0 bases; unmatched bases: 8. CDR3 length equals 16 residues. The DNA for the CDR3 is TGTGCCAGCAGTTCCGGGACTAGTGATCCCTCCTACGAGCAGTACTTC. Amino acids: CASSSGTSDPSYEQYF.

This clonotype was seen a handful of times. This sequence joins TRBV7-2 and TRBJ1-3, with 7 bases lining up with TRBD1. This CDR3 has 15 residues. J lost 3 bases, V lost 5 bases, and 7 bases had no gene match. The germline V gene has CDR1 SGHTA and CDR2 FQGNSA. The DNA of the CDR3 is TGTGCCAGCAGCCAGATCTGGACAGGTGGAAACACCATATATTTT. This sequence encodes CASSQIWTGGNTIYF.

The chain employs TRBV6-8 and TRBJ1-1; D is possibly TRBD1 (6 bases). The germline V gene has CDR1 MNHGY and CDR2 SAAAGT. The CDR3 is made up of 14 amino acids. The ends were cut back, 7 bases at V and 1 base at J, with 13 bases in the middle. The CDR3 loop is CASNTGLWNTEAFF. DNA for the CDR3: TGTGCCAGCAATACAGGGTTGTGGAACACTGAAGCTTTCTTT.